These 7 T cell receptor beta chains were sequenced from one sample in a study of cytomegalovirus exposure and HLA in healthy donors. 13 Jbeta primers and 60 Vbeta primers were used for the PCR. Clones were read by immunoSEQ multiplex PCR, and TCRdb kept only the in-frame ones, dropping some. Among over 70,000 clones listed, about 70% were seen once. Source material: PBMCs. The receptors were gathered from a young man in good health and CMV-seronegative.

The chain carries TRBV2 and TRBJ2-6; weak D call: TRBD1 (6 bases). Germline loops: CDR1 SNHLY, CDR2 FYNNEI. The V gene lost 7 bases and the J gene lost 1 base, with 14 bases spanning the gap. This CDR3 spans 16 amino acids. CDR3 sequence: CASTPKGVSGANVLTF. For the CDR3, the DNA is TGTGCCAGCACCCCCAAGGGGGTTTCTGGGGCCAACGTCCTGACTTTC.

The V and J genes are TRBV11-2 and TRBJ2-7; a possible D gene is TRBD1 (5 bases). This CDR3 spans 15 amino acids. Trimming took off 2 bases at V and 5 bases at J, with 16 bases between the two ends. The germline V gene encodes CDR1 SGHAT and CDR2 FQNNGV. CDR3 nucleotide sequence: TGTGCCAGCAGCTTATCTCAGGGTGAAGAAGACGAGCAGTACTTC. As protein: CASSLSQGEEDEQYF.

The chain joins TRBV7-6 to TRBJ2-3, with TRBD2 matching 10 bases. With V trimmed by 1 base and J by 6 bases, 7 bases remained unmatched. Germline assignment: CDR1 SGHVS and CDR2 FNYEAQ. CDR3 length: 16 amino acids. CDR3 DNA sequence: TGTGCCAGCAGCTTAGATCCGGCAGCGGGAGGGGATACGCAGTATTTT. It encodes CASSLDPAAGGDTQYF.

The J gene is TRBJ2-1, the V gene TRBV5-6; TRBD2 agrees at 7 bases. The CDR3 has 16 residues. Germline lookup yields CDR1 SGHDT and CDR2 YYEEEE. Trimming removed 5 bases from V and 0 bases from J; junction bases left unmatched: 8. The CDR3: CASRGGDLSSYNEQFF. CDR3 nucleotide sequence: TGTGCCAGCAGGGGGGGGGACTTGAGCTCCTACAATGAGCAGTTCTTC.

The chain recombines TRBV30 with TRBJ2-1, with 10 nucleotides matching TRBD2. Trimming took 0 bases from V and 4 from J; bases not matched to a gene: 9. Germline lookup yields CDR1 GTSNPN and CDR2 SVGIG (reference sequence). The CDR3 has 17 amino acids. DNA for the CDR3: TGTGCCTGGAGTGTTCCCCCCGGACTAGCGGATTACAATGAGCAGTTCTTC. Translated: CAWSVPPGLADYNEQFF.

The chain uses TRBV9 and TRBJ2-1, with TRBD2 matching 7 bases. Unmatched junction bases numbered 10, after V lost 2 bases and J lost 8 bases. CDR1 and CDR2 (germline): SGDLS, YYNGEE. There are 15 residues in the CDR3. The CDR3 DNA follows: TGTGCCAGCAGCGTTTATGGGAGGGCCATCGATGAGCAGTTCTTC. Its protein is CASSVYGRAIDEQFF.

The chain carries TRBV6-4 and TRBJ1-6, with D hard to call. This CDR3 has 13 residues. Looked up from germline, CDR1 is MRHNA and CDR2 is SNTAGT. Trimming removed 5 bases at V and 7 bases at J, with 9 bases between. CDR3 residues: CASSRTTNSPLHF. CDR3 DNA sequence: TGTGCCAGCAGTAGGACTACCAATTCACCCCTCCACTTT.